Sequencing of this TCR beta chain was carried out in a study of shared clonotypes between healthy human individuals. Points from the study as a whole: Since donors were few, the genetic and exposure-history diversity represented was limited. Donor clonotype sharing was expected to depend on sequencing depth. On the whole, naive subsets had larger estimated richness than memory subsets had. Relative to their counterparts shared across all four donors, non-shared clonotypes exhibited diminished generation probabilities.

Points on this clone: What it binds is not known. The junction does not match germline at one end; this may be a read error.

Here immunoSEQ multiplex PCR was the method, and the copy in TCRdb shows in-frame clones only, minus some. The sample lists 2 million to 3 million clones, more than 85% seen once, with approximately 0.36% in the top ten. From germline, CDR1 is SGHNT and CDR2 YYREEE (reference sequence). This CDR3 has 12 amino acids. This chain links TRBV5-4 with TRBJ2-1; D is ambiguous. The receptor comes from a man aged 18-30 years in good health. Some clones in this sample may be carry-over from other donors' samples. Sample: naive CD4+ T cells from PBMCs. Stated subset: CD45RA+ positively selected. CDR3 region: CASSHVDKEQFF. The CDR3 coding sequence is TGTGCCAGCAGCCACGTAGACAAAGAGCAGTTCTTC.